The 12 T cell receptor beta chains below all came from one sample that was sequenced in a study of T cell repertoires in cytomegalovirus infection. MiXCR, applied by TCRdb to the reads, yields one record per CDR3 protein. This repertoire shows 800,000 to 950,000 distinct CDR3 sequences, approximately 30% found once; its top ten account for 12%. No antigen has been identified for these receptors. Sequenced here: cultured CD8+ T cells from PBMCs, sampled from culture after CMV antigen stimulation. Receptor source: a human donor in good health (CMV status not recorded). Some clones in this sample may be carry-over from other donors' samples.

The table lists this clonotype with a few counts. The chain recombines TRBV5-6 with TRBJ1-2; possibly TRBD1 for D (5 bases). Trimming pared 1 base from V and 2 bases from J, leaving 9 bases between. This CDR3 has 14 amino acids. Germline loops: CDR1 SGHDT, CDR2 YYEEEE. The chain's CDR3 is CASSLKQANYGYTF. The CDR3 region has the DNA TGTGCCAGCAGCTTGAAACAGGCAAACTATGGCTACACCTTC.

The chain combines TRBV27 with TRBJ2-7; tentatively, D is TRBD1 or TRBD2 (6 bases each). The CDR3 length is 15 residues. Germline loops: CDR1 MNHEY, CDR2 SMNVEV (reference sequence). Trimming took off 3 bases at V and 1 base at J, with 13 bases between the two ends. CDR3 in amino acids: CASSFWGARSYEQYF. CDR3 DNA: TGTGCCAGCAGTTTTTGGGGGGCGAGGTCCTACGAGCAGTACTTC.

Comments on this clonotype: One end of the junction does not line up with germline, which may come from a read error. The chain is built from TRBV5-3 and TRBJ1-5, with 7 bases that match TRBD1. TRBV5-3 is classed as an ORF, of uncertain function. CDR3 length: 15 amino acids. The CDR3 reads CASSFGDSYNQPQHF. CDR3 nucleotide sequence: TGTGCCAGCAGCTTTGGGGACAGCTACAATCAGCCCCAGCATTTT.

The chain joins TRBV15 to TRBJ2-5; 7 bases match TRBD2. The CDR3 extends over 16 amino acids. Per the germline V gene, CDR1 is LNHNV and CDR2 is YYDKDF (reference sequence). Trimming cost V 0 bases and J 4 bases; bases outside gene matches: 8. CDR3 in amino acids: CATSRDQPGGGETQYF. In nucleotides, the CDR3 is TGTGCCACCAGCAGAGATCAGCCGGGGGGAGGAGAGACCCAGTACTTC.

J is TRBJ2-5 and V is TRBV15; D is perhaps TRBD1 or TRBD2 (5 bases each). V was trimmed by 4 bases and J by 0 bases, leaving 9 bases between them. The CDR3 extends over 14 amino acids. Germline assignment: CDR1 LNHNV and CDR2 YYDKDF (reference sequence). Written as DNA, the CDR3 is TGTGCCACCAGCACACCGGGACACCAAGAGACCCAGTACTTC. The encoded protein is CATSTPGHQETQYF.

This clonotype was seen repeatedly, ten times or more. This sequence joins TRBV27 and TRBJ2-7; 7 bases fit TRBD1. Trimming at V came to 3 bases and at J to 4 bases, leaving 3 bases not matched to a gene. Germline V gene data show CDR1 as MNHEY and CDR2 as SMNVEV (reference sequence). The CDR3 is 13 residues long. Here the CDR3 DNA reads TGTGCCAGCAGTTTCGGACAGGCGTACGAGCAGTACTTC. Translation: CASSFGQAYEQYF.

This clonotype has a handful of counts. The CDR3 loop reads CATRSGLATNTEAFF. The CDR3 DNA is TGTGCCACTCGGTCGGGGCTCGCAACGAACACTGAAGCTTTCTTT. This chain joins TRBV6-2 or TRBV6-3 and TRBJ1-1; a weak D match, TRBD1 (5 bases). Germline values: CDR1 MNHEY, CDR2 SVGEGT. The CDR3 has 15 amino acids. Trimming shortened V by 10 bases and J by 1 base, and 19 bases separated the two germline ends.

The genes are TRBV6-1 and TRBJ2-7; the D gene is possibly TRBD2 (5 bases). Germline V gives CDR1 MNHNS, CDR2 SASEGT. V was shortened by 1 base and J by 0 bases, with 13 bases between the two germline ends. The CDR3 is made up of 16 amino acids. CDR3 region: CASSEGGGLLSYEQYV. The CDR3 nucleotides read TGTGCCAGCAGTGAAGGAGGAGGTCTCCTCTCCTACGAGCAGTACGTC.

J is TRBJ2-7 and V is TRBV19; D is unclear. V was cut by 3 bases and J by 3 bases, with 12 bases left in between. Germline lookup yields CDR1 LNHDA and CDR2 SQIVND (reference sequence). The CDR3 is made up of 14 amino acids. The CDR3 bases are TGTGCCAGTAGTATCTCTCCAGGAAACTACGAGCAGTACTTC. Its translation: CASSISPGNYEQYF. The whole variable domain, remainder taken from reference TRBV19 and TRBJ2-7, is DGGITQSPKYLFRKEGQNVTLSCEQNLNHDAMYWYRQDPGQGLRLIYYSQIVNDFQKGDIAEGYSVSREKKESFPLTVTSAQKNPTAFYLCASSISPGNYEQYFGPGTRLTVT.

This clonotype was counted a single time. The chain uses TRBV12-3 or TRBV12-4 and TRBJ1-1; D remains ambiguous. The CDR3 is 13 amino acids. Trimming removed 6 bases at V and 5 bases at J, with 13 bases between. The chain's CDR3 is CASSFAPGTEAFF. In DNA, the CDR3 is TGTGCCAGCAGCTTCGCCCCGGGTACTGAAGCTTTCTTT.

This clonotype turned up a few times. The CDR3 here is CASSLTDREIEAFF. The CDR3 nucleotides read TGTGCCAGCAGCTTAACCGACAGGGAGATTGAAGCTTTCTTT. This chain uses TRBV7-9 with TRBJ1-1, with TRBD1 identical over 7 bases. The CDR3 totals 14 residues. Germline loops: CDR1 SEHNR, CDR2 FQNEAQ (reference sequence). The V segment lost 2 bases and the J segment 7 bases; nucleotides outside the gene matches: 7. Full variable domain (missing parts from reference TRBV7-9 and TRBJ1-1): DTGVSQNPRHKITKRGQNVTFRCDPISEHNRLYWYRQTLGQGPEFLTYFQNEAQLEKSRLLSDRFSAERPKGSFSTLEIQRTEQGDSAMYLCASSLTDREIEAFFGQGTRLTVV.

This clonotype was seen ten or more times. The V and J genes are TRBV7-6 and TRBJ2-3; no clear D gene. Looked up from germline, CDR1 is SGHVS and CDR2 is FNYEAQ. The length of the CDR3 is 16 residues. Trimming took off 4 bases at V and 0 bases at J, with 14 bases between the two ends. The CDR3 here is CASSSNEATSTDTQYF. The CDR3 bases are TGTGCCAGCAGCTCAAACGAGGCAACTAGCACAGATACGCAGTATTTT.